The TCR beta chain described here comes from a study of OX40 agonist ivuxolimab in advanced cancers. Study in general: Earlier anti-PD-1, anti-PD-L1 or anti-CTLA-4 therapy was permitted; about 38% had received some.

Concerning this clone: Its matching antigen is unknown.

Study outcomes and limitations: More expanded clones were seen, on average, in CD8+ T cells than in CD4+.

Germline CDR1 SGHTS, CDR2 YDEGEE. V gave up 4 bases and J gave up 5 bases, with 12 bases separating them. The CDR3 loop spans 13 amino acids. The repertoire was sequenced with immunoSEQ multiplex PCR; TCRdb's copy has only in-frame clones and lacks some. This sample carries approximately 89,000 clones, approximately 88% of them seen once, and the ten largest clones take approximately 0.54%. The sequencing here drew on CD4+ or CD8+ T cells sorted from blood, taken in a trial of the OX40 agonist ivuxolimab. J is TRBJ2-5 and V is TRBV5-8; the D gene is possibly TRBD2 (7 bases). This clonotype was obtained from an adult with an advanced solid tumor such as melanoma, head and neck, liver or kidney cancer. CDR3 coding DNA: TGTGCCAGCAGCCTCAGGGGAGGGGAGACCCAGTACTTC. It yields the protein CASSLRGGETQYF.